This T cell receptor beta chain comes out of a study of beta chain features in type 1 diabetes. Findings of the study overall: Type 1 diabetes patients showed a moderate but significant shortening of TCRB CDR3s in all four CD4+ subsets.

The CDR3 sequence is 14 residues long. Trimming cost V 4 bases and J 3 bases; bases outside gene matches: 1. Germline assignment: CDR1 LNHDA and CDR2 SQIVND (reference sequence). On this clone itself: What it binds is not known.

Reverse transcription of all isolated RNA meant that expressed TCRB transcripts were sequenced. Average read counts of stem cell-like memory T cell samples were about 1.01 million. TCRdb keeps only in-frame clones here, not all; method: immunoSEQ multiplex PCR. The sample records about 42,000 clones, approximately 51% being singletons. Sequenced sample: stem cell memory CD4+ T cells from blood. The sequence was collected from a woman aged 25 to 39 in good health. The chain carries TRBV19 and TRBJ2-5, with 11 bases identical to TRBD2. CDR3 amino acids: CASSKTSGEETQYF. CDR3 nucleotide sequence: TGTGCCAGTAGTAAGACTAGCGGGGAAGAGACCCAGTACTTC.